Listed here are 20 T cell receptor beta chains from one sample, sequenced in a study of cytomegalovirus exposure and HLA in healthy donors. PCR amplification relied on 60 Vbeta primers (plus 13 Jbeta primers). Clones were read by immunoSEQ multiplex PCR, and TCRdb kept only the in-frame ones, dropping some. The sample carries about 82,000 clones, approximately 80% recorded once. The sequencing input was PBMCs. The receptor set was obtained from a man aged 45-65 years in good health and CMV-seronegative.

The chain has TRBV27 and TRBJ2-5, with TRBD2 identical over 15 bases. The germline V gene has CDR1 MNHEY and CDR2 SMNVEV (reference sequence). This CDR3 comprises 16 residues. J gave up 5 bases and V 5 bases, and 6 bases lay outside the gene matches. CDR3 bases: TGTGCCAGCAGTGGGACTAGCGGGGGGAGGACGGAGACCCAGTACTTC. Protein sequence: CASSGTSGGRTETQYF.

CDR3 coding DNA: TGTGCCAGCAGCCAAGACACGGGGGACGGGAACGAGCAGTACTTC. Translated: CASSQDTGDGNEQYF. The rearrangement uses TRBV4-2 and TRBJ2-7; D perhaps matches TRBD2 (6 bases). The CDR3 length is 15 residues. Germline V CDR1 and CDR2: LGHNA, YNFKEQ. V was pared by 0 bases and J by 5 bases, with 14 bases between.

The V and J genes are TRBV15 and TRBJ2-4; 8 positions agree with TRBD1. V gave up 1 base and J gave up 0 bases; unmatched junction bases: 8. The CDR3 totals 18 residues. Per germline, CDR1 LNHNV and CDR2 YYDKDF (reference sequence). CDR3 sequence reads: CATSRGSGQGLAKNIQYF. For the CDR3, the DNA is TGTGCCACCAGCAGAGGATCCGGACAGGGTTTAGCCAAAAACATTCAGTACTTC.

This sequence joins TRBV6-4 and TRBJ1-2, with TRBD1 identical over 7 bases. V lost 8 bases, J lost 9 bases, and 15 bases stayed unmatched. The CDR3 extends over 14 amino acids. The germline gives CDR1 MRHNA, CDR2 SNTAGT. CDR3 sequence reads: CASFFDRAEERYTF. Here the CDR3 DNA reads TGTGCCAGCTTTTTCGACAGGGCGGAGGAACGCTACACCTTC.

This sequence joins TRBV11-2 and TRBJ2-1, with 12 bases that match TRBD2. In germline, CDR1 is SGHAT, CDR2 FQNNGV. This CDR3 has 18 amino acids. The V and J ends lost 2 bases and 2 bases, in that order; junction bases with no gene match: 7. As DNA, the CDR3 is TGTGCCAGCAGCTTACTAGCGGGGGGGCCTGGGGCCTACAATGAGCAGTTCTTC. This translates into CASSLLAGGPGAYNEQFF.

This rearrangement joins TRBV6-5 to TRBJ2-2; 8 positions match TRBD1. CDR1 is MNHEY, CDR2 SVGAGI, per germline. V dropped 6 bases and J dropped 5; count of bases not matched to a gene: 8. CDR3 length equals 15 residues. The CDR3: CASRAGTGGTGELFF. The CDR3 DNA follows: TGTGCCAGCAGGGCCGGGACAGGTGGAACCGGGGAGCTGTTTTTT.

The rearrangement joins TRBV10-3 to TRBJ2-1, with TRBD2 matching 8 bases. Germline CDR1 and CDR2: ENHRY and SYGVKD. The CDR3 contains 14 residues. V lost 5 bases and J lost 3; bases outside the gene matches: 3. CDR3: CAISHSGGYNEQFF. For the CDR3, the DNA is TGTGCCATCAGTCACAGCGGGGGCTACAATGAGCAGTTCTTC.

The chain uses TRBV7-9 and TRBJ2-7; 8 bases align to TRBD1. Trimming took 3 bases from V and 5 from J; bases not matched to a gene: 0. The CDR3 has 12 residues. Germline values: CDR1 SEHNR, CDR2 FQNEAQ (reference sequence). The CDR3 DNA reads TGTGCCAGCAGCTTGACAGGGGACGAGCAGTACTTC. This codes for CASSLTGDEQYF.

The chain carries TRBV5-1 and TRBJ1-2; TRBD1 agrees at 10 bases. There are 14 residues in the CDR3. V dropped 6 bases and J dropped 5; count of bases not matched to a gene: 7. CDR1 is SGHRS, CDR2 YFSETQ, per germline. CDR3 coding DNA: TGCGCCAGCACCTGGGACAGGGGCGAGTATGGCTACACCTTC. Protein sequence: CASTWDRGEYGYTF. Filled out from reference TRBV5-1 and TRBJ1-2, the complete variable domain reads KAGVTQTPRYLIKTRGQQVTLSCSPISGHRSVSWYQQTPGQGLQFLFEYFSETQRNKGNFPGRFSGRQFSNSRSEMNVSTLELGDSALYLCASTWDRGEYGYTFGSGTRLTVV.

This chain links TRBV2 with TRBJ1-5; TRBD1 matches at 11 bases. Trimming took 6 bases from V and 7 from J; bases not matched to a gene: 8. CDR1 is SNHLY and CDR2 is FYNNEI in the germline V gene. There are 15 residues in the CDR3. The CDR3, as DNA: TGTGCCAGCAGCCCGGACAGGGGGCTTCGCCAGCCCCAGCATTTT. It yields the protein CASSPDRGLRQPQHF.

The V and J genes are TRBV5-1 and TRBJ2-7; 12 bases fit TRBD2. V was pared by 4 bases and J by 0 bases, with 8 bases of the junction left unmatched. The germline CDR1 and CDR2 sequences are SGHRS and YFSETQ. The CDR3 extends over 17 amino acids. CDR3 sequence reads: CASSLTSGGPSSYEQYF. The CDR3 DNA reads as TGCGCCAGCAGCCTGACTAGCGGGGGCCCGAGCTCCTACGAGCAGTACTTC.

A note on this clone: The sample carries other DNA sequences with the same CDR3. V gene TRBV15 combines with J gene TRBJ2-7; 7 bases align to TRBD1. The CDR3 has 16 residues. Germline V CDR1 and CDR2: LNHNV, YYDKDF (reference sequence). V lost 2 bases and J lost 0; bases outside the gene matches: 7. The CDR3 spells CATSRPTWDSSYEQYF. CDR3 sequence (DNA): TGTGCCACCAGCAGACCTACTTGGGACAGCTCCTACGAGCAGTACTTC.

This clone was counted a single time. The chain employs TRBV30 and TRBJ1-3; tentative D call: TRBD1 (5 bases). Per germline, CDR1 GTSNPN and CDR2 SVGIG (reference sequence). The CDR3 covers 13 residues. The CDR3 region has the DNA TGTGCTTCGGGCAGGGCCTCTGGAAACACCATATATTTT. Translated: CASGRASGNTIYF.

V and J are TRBV5-6 and TRBJ2-3; TRBD1 matches 7 bases. This CDR3 has 14 residues. Looked up from germline, CDR1 is SGHDT and CDR2 is YYEEEE. With V trimmed by 4 bases and J by 2 bases, 4 bases remained unmatched. The CDR3 sequence is CASSQGQYTDTQYF. As DNA, the CDR3 is TGTGCCAGCAGCCAGGGACAGTACACAGATACGCAGTATTTT.

In the case of this clone: Sequence at one end of the junction differs from germline and may be a read error. This sequence joins TRBV4-3 and TRBJ1-1, with D perhaps matching TRBD1 (6 bases). Germline CDR1 reads LGHNA; CDR2 reads YSLEER. The CDR3 extends over 16 amino acids. The CDR3 region has the DNA TGCGCCAGCAGCCACGCATTGGAACAGGGCCTGGGAAGAGGGATTTTT. Its protein is CASSHALEQGLGRGIF.

V usage is TRBV5-6 and J usage is TRBJ1-1; D not certain. The CDR3 is 13 amino acids. V shed 2 bases and J shed 1 base, with 6 bases lying between them. The germline V gene has CDR1 SGHDT and CDR2 YYEEEE. CDR3 loop: CASSLVRNTEAFF. The CDR3 DNA reads TGTGCCAGCAGCTTAGTTAGGAACACTGAAGCTTTCTTT.

The CDR3 DNA is TGTGCCAGCAGGCCCGGACAGGGCGGTTGGGCTTTCTTT. This encodes CASRPGQGGWAFF. The rearrangement joins TRBV6-1 to TRBJ1-1, with 8 bases aligning to TRBD1. V lost 6 bases, J lost 11 bases, and 11 bases stayed unmatched. The CDR3 has 13 amino acids. From germline, CDR1 is MNHNS and CDR2 SASEGT.

The rearrangement joins TRBV6-5 to TRBJ1-2, with D possibly TRBD1 on 6 matching bases. V lost 0 bases to trimming and J lost 6 bases, with 11 bases between them. This CDR3 has 14 amino acids. CDR1 is MNHEY, CDR2 SVGAGI, per germline. This CDR3 reads CASSYSGTYHGYTF. CDR3 nucleotide sequence: TGTGCCAGCAGTTACTCGGGGACATATCATGGCTACACCTTC.

This clone appeared a few times. The chain has TRBV6-5 and TRBJ1-5; D gene unclear. Deletions cut 5 bases from V and 5 bases from J, with 10 bases between. Per the germline V gene, CDR1 is MNHEY and CDR2 is SVGAGI. The length of the CDR3 is 13 residues. The DNA of the CDR3 is TGTGCCAGCAGTGGAGGCGGACATCAGCCCCAGCATTTT. Its translation is CASSGGGHQPQHF.

This clone was detected only once. A junction boundary mismatches the germline segment, possibly from a read error. The genes are TRBV9 and TRBJ2-2; 8 bases are shared with TRBD2. This CDR3 has 13 amino acids. Germline CDR1 reads SGDLS; CDR2 reads YYNGEE. The CDR3 sequence: CASSGGLAGELFF. The DNA of the CDR3 is TGTGCCAGCAGCGGTGGACTAGCCGGAGAGCTGTTTTTT.